This T cell receptor beta chain was identified during a study of T-cell reconstitution after alpha-beta-depleted transplantation in children. CDR3 length: 18 residues. CDR1 is MDHEN and CDR2 is SYDVKM in the germline V gene. The V and J ends lost 6 bases and 0 bases, in that order; junction bases with no gene match: 10. Unique molecular identifiers were used in preparing the TCRbeta library. Via MiXCR, TCRdb re-called the PCR reads, giving one row per CDR3 protein. The sample holds 190,000 or so distinct CDR3 sequences, roughly 7.5% seen once. The receptor was isolated from a human donor who donated a stem cell graft to a child with Wiskott-Aldrich syndrome. The chain couples TRBV28 to TRBJ2-6; 8 bases match TRBD2. Sequencing was performed on PBMCs from the stem cell graft donor, taken from the stem cell graft. CDR3 sequence reads: CASSYSGKGVSGANVLTF. The CDR3 coding sequence is TGTGCCAGCAGCTATAGCGGGAAGGGAGTCTCTGGGGCCAACGTCCTGACTTTC. The whole variable domain, remainder taken from reference TRBV28 and TRBJ2-6, is DVKVTQSSRYLVKRTGEKVFLECVQDMDHENMFWYRQDPGLGLRLIYFSYDVKMKEKGDIPEGYSVSREKKERFSLILESASTNQTSMYLCASSYSGKGVSGANVLTFGAGSRLTVL.